This paragraph covers one T cell receptor (beta chain) sequence. The table came from immunoSEQ multiplex PCR; TCRdb's copy has only in-frame clones and leaves some out. The sample yields more than 150,000 clones, roughly nine tenths seen once. Per the germline V gene, CDR1 is SNHLY and CDR2 is FYNNEI. The V end lost 4 bases, the J end lost 5 bases, and 9 bases lay between the germline ends. The CDR3 extends over 13 amino acids. These data come from a study of blood T cell repertoires in COVID-19. Looking at the study overall: The United States, Italy and Spain provided the acute and convalescent COVID-19 samples. T cells, B-cell-depleted T cells, or PBMCs supplied cDNA or gDNA.

V is TRBV2 and J is TRBJ2-1; D not resolved. The material sequenced was peripheral blood. The clonotype was recovered from a man between 50 and 59 years old with acute or convalescent COVID-19. DNA for the CDR3: TGTGCCAGCAGTGGTCCAGGTGACAATGAGCAGTTCTTC. It yields the protein CASSGPGDNEQFF.